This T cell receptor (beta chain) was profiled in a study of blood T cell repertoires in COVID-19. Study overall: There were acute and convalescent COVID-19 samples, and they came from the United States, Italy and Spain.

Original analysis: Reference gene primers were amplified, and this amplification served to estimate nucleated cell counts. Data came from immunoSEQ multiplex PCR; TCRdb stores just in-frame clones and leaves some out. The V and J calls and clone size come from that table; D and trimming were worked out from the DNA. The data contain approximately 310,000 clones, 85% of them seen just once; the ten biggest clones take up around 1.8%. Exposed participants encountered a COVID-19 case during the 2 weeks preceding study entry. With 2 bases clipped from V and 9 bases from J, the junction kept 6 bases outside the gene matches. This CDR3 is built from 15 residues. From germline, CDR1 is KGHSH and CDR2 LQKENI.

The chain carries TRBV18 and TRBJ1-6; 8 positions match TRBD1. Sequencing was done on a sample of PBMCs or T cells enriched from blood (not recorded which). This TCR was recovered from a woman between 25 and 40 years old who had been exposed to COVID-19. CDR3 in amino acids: CASSPGTGVGSPLHF. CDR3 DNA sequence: TGTGCCAGCTCACCAGGGACAGGCGTGGGTTCACCCCTCCACTTT.